The 2 T cell receptor beta chains reported below all come from one sample, sequenced in a study of T cells in Graves' hyperthyroidism and ophthalmopathy. TCR beta CDR3 sequences were amplified from RNA transcripts. Primed by the HTBI set, a first-round RT-PCR was run on the TCR CDR3. TCRdb used MiXCR to reprocess the multiplex PCR reads, holding one entry per CDR3 protein. The data contain 300,000 or so distinct CDR3 sequences, 15% to 20% of them singletons. The sequenced sample consisted of blood. All receptors derive from a woman aged 50 to 60 with Graves' hyperthyroidism.

The rearrangement uses TRBV7-9 and TRBJ2-1; D gene uncertain. From germline, CDR1 is SEHNR and CDR2 FQNEAQ (reference sequence). The CDR3 runs to 15 residues. V was trimmed by 0 bases and J by 6 bases, leaving 12 bases between them. Here the CDR3 reads CASSLALGPFNEQFF. The CDR3 region has the DNA TGTGCCAGCAGCTTAGCTCTAGGTCCCTTCAATGAGCAGTTCTTC.

This clonotype was recorded a few times. The chain uses TRBV5-1 and TRBJ2-7; perhaps TRBD2 as D (6 bases). Germline loops: CDR1 SGHRS, CDR2 YFSETQ. Between the trimmed V and J ends, which lost 0 bases and 0 bases, there was a span of 13 bases. CDR3 length: 16 amino acids. CDR3 sequence (DNA): TGCGCCAGCAGCTTGGGGGGAGGCCTCCGCTCCTACGAGCAGTACTTC. Translated: CASSLGGGLRSYEQYF.